This is a list of T cell receptor beta chains from one sample in a study of T cell repertoires in cytomegalovirus infection. The antigens for these receptors are not known. MiXCR was run by TCRdb on the reads, yielding one entry per CDR3 protein. The table records approximately 990,000 distinct CDR3 sequences, more than 25% of them present only once. The starting material was cultured CD8+ T cells from PBMCs, obtained from culture after CMV antigen stimulation. The receptor set was obtained from a human donor in good health (CMV status not recorded). Some clones in this sample may be carry-over from other donors' samples. The CDR3 runs from the conserved cysteine through the conserved F or W. The order of the fields is clone size, J gene, D gene, V gene, CDR3 DNA, CDR3 protein. D genes are given only for firm matches. For some rows the clone size is stated as once, few or many, or as a class when expanded; others skip it.

>many|TRBJ2-1|NA|TRBV6-1
TGTGCCAGCAGTGAAGCCGAGCTTGGTGAGCAGTTCTTC
CASSEAELGEQFF
>NA|TRBJ1-4|NA|TRBV5-1
TGCGCCAGCAGCTTGGATGGGGGGGGCCGAAATGAAAAACTGTTTTTT
CASSLDGGGRNEKLFF
>many|TRBJ1-1|NA|TRBV4-3
TGCGCCAGCAGCCACCCTACTTCGGGGGGGAGAACTGAAGCTTTCTTT
CASSHPTSGGRTEAFF
>NA|TRBJ2-1|TRBD2|TRBV7-9
TGTGCCAGCAGCCCCTCCCGCGGGGGGGCGGGCAATGAGCAGTTCTTC
CASSPSRGGAGNEQFF
>few|TRBJ1-2|TRBD1|TRBV19
TGTGCCAGTAGTATCCTAACAGGGGCCTATGGCTACACCTTC
CASSILTGAYGYTF
>NA|TRBJ1-2|TRBD1|TRBV6-2/TRBV6-3
TGTGCCAGCATCAAAAACCTGGGACAGGAGATCAACTATGGCTACACCTTC
CASIKNLGQEINYGYTF
>few|TRBJ2-2|NA|TRBV12-3/TRBV12-4
TGTGCCAGCAGACAGGGCTACGGCACCGGGGAGCTGTTTTTT
CASRQGYGTGELFF
>NA|TRBJ2-1|NA|TRBV19
TGTGCCAGTAGTATAGTTGCAGGGGTGGACTACAATGAGCAGTTCTTC
CASSIVAGVDYNEQFF
>NA|TRBJ2-5|TRBD2|TRBV4-1
TGCGCCAGCAGCCAAGCGCTTCTAGCGGGGGGTGAGACCCAGTACTTC
CASSQALLAGGETQYF
>many|TRBJ2-1|NA|TRBV18
TGTGCCAGCTCACCAGAGGGGTGGCATGAGCAGTTCTTC
CASSPEGWHEQFF
>many|TRBJ2-1|NA|TRBV7-9
TGTGCCAGCAGCGGGAGTTTTTACAATGAGCAGTTCTTC
CASSGSFYNEQFF
>NA|TRBJ2-1|NA|TRBV27
TGTGCCAGCAGTTTATTGGACAGCTCCTACAATGAGCAGTTCTTC
CASSLLDSSYNEQFF
>NA|TRBJ2-7|NA|TRBV4-2
TGTGCCAGCAGCCAAGGAAGGCCAGGGTCCTTTCTGGGCGAGCAGTACTTC
CASSQGRPGSFLGEQYF
>NA|TRBJ2-5|NA|TRBV6-6
TGTGCCAGCAGTTACCGAGCAGTTCGGGAGACCCAGTACTTC
CASSYRAVRETQYF
>NA|TRBJ2-2|TRBD1|TRBV27
TGTGCCAGCAGTTTATCGCGGACAGGGCGGGCCGGGGAGCTGTTTTTT
CASSLSRTGRAGELFF
>many|TRBJ1-1|TRBD1|TRBV11-2
TGTGCCAGCAGCTTGCGACCGGGACAGGCTAACACTGAAGCTTTCTTT
CASSLRPGQANTEAFF
>NA|TRBJ2-2|NA|TRBV4-1
TGCGCCAGCAGCCAAGCTTCTCGGGAGCTGTTTTTT
CASSQASRELFF
>NA|TRBJ1-1|NA|TRBV7-9
TGTGCCAGCAGCTTATATACGGCGAACACTGAAGCTTTCTTT
CASSLYTANTEAFF
>few|TRBJ1-2|NA|TRBV20-1
TGCAGTGCTAGAGATGCGGGCACGCCAGCTAACTATGGCTACACCTTC
CSARDAGTPANYGYTF
>few|TRBJ2-7|TRBD2|TRBV2
TGTGCCAGCAGTGGGGCTAGCGGGGGTAACGAGCAGTACTTC
CASSGASGGNEQYF
>once|TRBJ2-5|TRBD2|TRBV4-2
TGTGCCAGCAGCCAAGAAGGACTAGTGAGAGAGACCCAGTACTTC
CASSQEGLVRETQYF
>few|TRBJ1-5|NA|TRBV2
TGTGCCAGCAGTGATCCCAACTATAGCAATCAGCCCCAGCATTTT
CASSDPNYSNQPQHF
>few|TRBJ1-4|NA|TRBV20-1
TGCAGTGCTAGCCCCGGGAATTATGAAGGGGGAAAACTGTTTTTT
CSASPGNYEGGKLFF
>NA|TRBJ1-5|NA|TRBV19
TGTGCCAGTAGTATAGAGAAGACAGGAGATCAGCCCCAGCATTTT
CASSIEKTGDQPQHF
>NA|TRBJ2-3|TRBD2|TRBV7-8
TGTGTCAGCAGAGCCCTCCCCTCGCCTAGCGGGGGCACAGATACGCAGTATTTT
CVSRALPSPSGGTDTQYF
>few|TRBJ2-1|NA|TRBV6-5
TGTGCCAGCAGTTATCCAGGGTATGAGCAGTTCTTC
CASSYPGYEQFF
>NA|TRBJ2-7|NA|TRBV7-2
TGTGCCAGCAGCTTAGTAGTTATCCACGAGCAGTACTTC
CASSLVVIHEQYF
>many|TRBJ1-4|NA|TRBV7-6
TGTGCCAGCAGCTACATAGACAGCCCCCTCGAAAAACTGTTTTTT
CASSYIDSPLEKLFF
>once|TRBJ1-2|TRBD1|TRBV6-2/TRBV6-3
TGTGCCGTCGACCCGCGCCGGACAGGGGCCGCTCACTTC
CAVDPRRTGAAHF
>few|TRBJ2-3|NA|TRBV4-1
TGCGCCAGCAGCCAAGATCCCAGGGATACGCAGTATTTT
CASSQDPRDTQYF
>NA|TRBJ2-3|TRBD2|TRBV6-4
TGTGCCAGCAGTGACTCGACCAGCGGGGGGGCCTCAGATACGCAGTATTTT
CASSDSTSGGASDTQYF
>NA|TRBJ2-5|NA|TRBV7-6
TGTGCTAGCAGGACGGGAGCCGGGACCCAGTACTTC
CASRTGAGTQYF
>many|TRBJ1-2|NA|TRBV7-9
TGTGCCAGCAGTTTTCAAGGGAACTATGGCTACACCTTC
CASSFQGNYGYTF
>NA|TRBJ1-1|NA|TRBV19
TGTGCCAGTAGTCCCACCGGGTCCGGGCGTGAGGCTTTCTTT
CASSPTGSGREAFF
>NA|TRBJ2-1|NA|TRBV4-2
TGTGCCAGCAGCCAAGATTCGGCAGGAATTAACAATGAGCAGTTCTTC
CASSQDSAGINNEQFF
>NA|TRBJ2-7|TRBD1|TRBV7-8
TGTGCCAGCAGCTTACCCCGACAGGGATCCTCCTACGAGCAGTACTTC
CASSLPRQGSSYEQYF
>NA|TRBJ2-7|TRBD1|TRBV20-1
TGCAGTGCTACTGGGACAGACCATGACCTATACGAGCAGTACTTC
CSATGTDHDLYEQYF
>NA|TRBJ1-1|TRBD1|TRBV15
TGTGCCACCAGCAGAGATTGGGACAGGGTCATGAACACTGAAGCTTTCTTT
CATSRDWDRVMNTEAFF
>many|TRBJ2-3|NA|TRBV7-9
TGTGCCAGCAGCTTAGCGTCGGATACTTCTAGCACAGATACGCAGTATTTT
CASSLASDTSSTDTQYF
>NA|TRBJ2-3|TRBD2|TRBV7-9
TGTGCCGGCGGGGGGGTCAGACTAAGCACAGATACGCAGTATTTT
CAGGGVRLSTDTQYF
>few|TRBJ2-7|TRBD1|TRBV7-9
TGTGCCAGCAGCTTATACCCCCCCCTCGACAGGGGGCTCTACGAGCAGTACTTC
CASSLYPPLDRGLYEQYF
>NA|TRBJ2-5|TRBD1|TRBV6-6
TGTGCCGCCAAGGCCAGGGGGAAGGGAGAGACCCAGTACTTC
CAAKARGKGETQYF
>NA|TRBJ2-5|TRBD2|TRBV5-1
TGCGCCAGTAGCTCCTTAGCGGGGCATCCGGAGACCCAGTACTTC
CASSSLAGHPETQYF
>few|TRBJ2-1|NA|TRBV7-9
TGTGCCAGCAGCTTTGACAGTGGGAACTACAATGAGCAGTTCTTC
CASSFDSGNYNEQFF
>NA|TRBJ2-7|TRBD2|TRBV27
TGTGCCAGCAGCCCTTTTGCGGGGGGGACCTTCTACGAGCAGTACTTC
CASSPFAGGTFYEQYF
>once|TRBJ1-2|NA|TRBV6-5
TGTGCCAGCAGTTACTCGGGGGAACAGGTCTATGGCTACACCTTC
CASSYSGEQVYGYTF
>NA|TRBJ2-1|NA|TRBV7-9
TGTGCCAGCAGCCCAACGCTAGCGAGATTTTACAATGAGCAGTTCTTC
CASSPTLARFYNEQFF
>NA|TRBJ1-5|NA|TRBV19
TGTGCCAGTAGTTGGAATAGCAATCAGCCCCAGCATTTT
CASSWNSNQPQHF